In this sample, the clone carrying this T cell receptor (beta chain) turned up many times. Its antigen is undetermined. This sample was included in a study of T cells in Graves' hyperthyroidism and ophthalmopathy. Study context: Pretreatment peripheral blood was obtained at initial diagnosis.

Study-wide results and caveats: The model anticipated ophthalmopathy a median approximately 6.7 months pre-onset. Also found in blood were most expanded thyroid clonotypes above 0.001.

TCR beta CDR3 regions were amplified from RNA transcripts. HTBI primers were the set used in a first-round RT-PCR of the TCR CDR3. Each CDR3 protein gets one entry after TCRdb re-called the multiplex PCR reads with MiXCR. The data hold about 520,000 distinct CDR3 sequences, with more than 20% observed a single time. A patient was excluded if there was uncontrolled infection, other autoimmune disease, pregnancy or lactation. The sequence derives from a man aged 18 to 30 with Graves' hyperthyroidism. The sequenced sample was blood.

CDR3 sequence reads: CASSLTGTLDEQYF. Written as DNA, the CDR3 is TGTGCCAGCAGCCTCACAGGGACTTTAGACGAGCAGTACTTC. The V call is TRBV27, the J call TRBJ2-7; D could derive from TRBD1 or TRBD2 (6 bases each). V lost 6 bases, J lost 5 bases, and 17 bases lay in between. Per germline, CDR1 MNHEY and CDR2 SMNVEV (reference sequence). This CDR3 is built from 14 residues.